The clone carrying this TCR beta chain was detected many times. Its antigen is not identified. The record originates from a study of blood T cells in healthy people across ages. Study results and caveats: It was not known whether donors were CMV positive (a possible confounder of expanded clonotype changes).

Primed by a sample-barcoded 5' primer and a J-beta primer mix, a second PCR proceeded for roughly 7 to 11 cycles. TCRdb processed the 5' RACE reads anew with MiXCR; each CDR3 protein has one entry. The repertoire holds about 940,000 distinct CDR3 sequences, with approximately 49% as singletons. The V end lost 2 bases, the J end lost 5 bases, and 13 bases lay between the germline ends. Germline V gene data show CDR1 as SGHVS and CDR2 as FQNEAQ. The CDR3 consists of 15 residues. The receptor was derived from a man aged 25 to 40 in good health. Input material: blood. The genes are TRBV7-8 and TRBJ2-1; TRBD1 is a possible D gene (6 bases). CDR3 sequence reads: CASSLTGTLHNEQFF. Here the CDR3 DNA reads TGTGCCAGCAGCTTAACCGGGACACTCCACAATGAGCAGTTCTTC.